This is a list of T cell receptor beta chains from one sample in a study of cytomegalovirus exposure and HLA in healthy donors. Clones were sequenced by immunoSEQ multiplex PCR, and TCRdb holds only the in-frame ones, with some missing. Of some 150,000 clones listed, approximately 80% were seen once; the top ten hold approximately 4%. Material for sequencing was PBMCs. These receptors originate from a man aged 18 to 29 in good health and CMV-seronegative. The CDR3 runs from the conserved cysteine through the conserved F or W. D genes are given only for firm matches. Size tells how often a clone was seen (once, few, many) or the class of an expanded clone, and some rows leave it out.

d_call: -
v_call: TRBV6-5
clone_size: once
j_call: TRBJ2-7
cdr3_aa: CASSGQGPREQYF
cdr3_nt: TGTGCCAGCAGTGGGCAGGGTCCTCGAGAGCAGTACTTC

d_call: TRBD1
v_call: TRBV30
clone_size: -
j_call: TRBJ1-4
cdr3_aa: CAGYPDRAGEKLFF
cdr3_nt: TGTGCCGGATATCCGGACAGGGCCGGTGAAAAACTGTTTTTT

d_call: -
v_call: TRBV11-1
clone_size: -
j_call: TRBJ1-1
cdr3_aa: CASSSPGQGNTEAFF
cdr3_nt: TGTGCCAGCAGCTCCCCCGGGCAGGGGAACACTGAAGCTTTCTTT

d_call: -
v_call: TRBV27
clone_size: -
j_call: TRBJ2-1
cdr3_aa: CASSSLNNEQFF
cdr3_nt: TGTGCCAGCAGTTCTCTTAACAATGAGCAGTTCTTC

d_call: -
v_call: TRBV7-9
clone_size: -
j_call: TRBJ2-1
cdr3_aa: CASSFPPGNEQFF
cdr3_nt: TGTGCCAGCAGCTTCCCTCCGGGGAATGAGCAGTTCTTC

d_call: -
v_call: TRBV4-2
clone_size: -
j_call: TRBJ2-5
cdr3_aa: CASSQVWTVGETQYF
cdr3_nt: TGTGCCAGCAGCCAAGTCTGGACAGTCGGGGAGACCCAGTACTTC

d_call: -
v_call: TRBV6-5
clone_size: -
j_call: TRBJ2-5
cdr3_aa: CASGEGLQETQYF
cdr3_nt: TGTGCCAGCGGAGAAGGACTACAAGAGACCCAGTACTTC

d_call: TRBD2
v_call: TRBV9
clone_size: -
j_call: TRBJ2-1
cdr3_aa: CASSVATSGGVNEQFF
cdr3_nt: TGTGCCAGCAGCGTAGCTACTAGCGGGGGGGTCAATGAGCAGTTCTTC

d_call: -
v_call: TRBV19
clone_size: once
j_call: TRBJ2-2
cdr3_aa: CASSIGLGTGELFF
cdr3_nt: TGTGCCAGTAGTATAGGACTAGGAACCGGGGAGCTGTTTTTT

d_call: -
v_call: TRBV10-1
clone_size: -
j_call: TRBJ2-7
cdr3_aa: CASSTSSSSYEQYF
cdr3_nt: TGCGCCAGCAGTACTAGTTCTAGCTCCTACGAGCAGTACTTC

d_call: TRBD2
v_call: TRBV7-7
clone_size: -
j_call: TRBJ2-1
cdr3_aa: CASSLAGGIYNEQFF
cdr3_nt: TGTGCCAGCAGCCTAGCGGGAGGTATCTACAATGAGCAGTTCTTC

d_call: -
v_call: TRBV7-2
clone_size: few
j_call: TRBJ1-5
cdr3_aa: CASTQANQPQHF
cdr3_nt: TGTGCCAGCACCCAAGCCAATCAGCCCCAGCATTTT

d_call: TRBD1
v_call: TRBV5-1
clone_size: -
j_call: TRBJ2-7
cdr3_aa: CASSLGTGGFDEQYF
cdr3_nt: TGCGCCAGCAGCTTGGGGACAGGGGGCTTCGACGAGCAGTACTTC

d_call: -
v_call: TRBV7-6
clone_size: -
j_call: TRBJ1-4
cdr3_aa: CASSLGQLAEKLFF
cdr3_nt: TGTGCCAGCAGCTTAGGGCAGTTGGCTGAAAAACTGTTTTTT

d_call: TRBD1
v_call: TRBV6-1
clone_size: many
j_call: TRBJ2-2
cdr3_aa: CASSGTGDTGELFF
cdr3_nt: TGTGCCAGCAGTGGGACAGGGGACACCGGGGAGCTGTTTTTT

d_call: TRBD1
v_call: TRBV10-3
clone_size: -
j_call: TRBJ1-3
cdr3_aa: CAISDWTGGDGNTIYF
cdr3_nt: TGTGCCATCAGTGATTGGACAGGGGGCGATGGAAACACCATATATTTT

d_call: -
v_call: TRBV6-5
clone_size: -
j_call: TRBJ2-3
cdr3_aa: CASSYSHTDTQYF
cdr3_nt: TGTGCCAGCAGTTACTCCCACACAGATACGCAGTATTTT

d_call: -
v_call: TRBV9
clone_size: -
j_call: TRBJ2-3
cdr3_aa: CASSKRGRTDTQYF
cdr3_nt: TGTGCCAGCAGCAAAAGGGGTCGCACAGATACGCAGTATTTT

d_call: -
v_call: TRBV6-1
clone_size: -
j_call: TRBJ2-1
cdr3_aa: CASRRGQYNEQFF
cdr3_nt: TGTGCCAGCCGAAGAGGACAGTACAATGAGCAGTTCTTC

d_call: -
v_call: TRBV6-1
clone_size: -
j_call: TRBJ1-4
cdr3_aa: CASSERQGATNEKLFF
cdr3_nt: TGTGCCAGCAGTGAAAGGCAGGGCGCAACTAATGAAAAACTGTTTTTT

d_call: -
v_call: TRBV28
clone_size: -
j_call: TRBJ1-5
cdr3_aa: CASSSSGGPGNQPQHF
cdr3_nt: TGTGCCAGCAGTTCCTCTGGGGGCCCGGGCAATCAGCCCCAGCATTTT

d_call: TRBD2
v_call: TRBV7-3
clone_size: -
j_call: TRBJ2-1
cdr3_aa: CASSARGTSPYNEQFF
cdr3_nt: TGTGCCAGCAGCGCCCGTGGGACTAGTCCCTACAATGAGCAGTTCTTC

d_call: TRBD1
v_call: TRBV6-5
clone_size: few
j_call: TRBJ1-2
cdr3_aa: CASRPGQNYGYTF
cdr3_nt: TGTGCCAGCAGACCGGGACAGAACTATGGCTACACCTTC

d_call: -
v_call: TRBV2
clone_size: -
j_call: TRBJ1-5
cdr3_aa: CASSGGGGFSDQPQHF
cdr3_nt: TGTGCCAGCAGTGGGGGCGGGGGGTTTAGTGATCAGCCCCAGCATTTT

d_call: TRBD2
v_call: TRBV5-1
clone_size: -
j_call: TRBJ2-3
cdr3_aa: CASSPGVAGGTDTQYF
cdr3_nt: TGCGCCAGCAGCCCTGGCGTAGCGGGAGGGACAGATACGCAGTATTTT

d_call: TRBD1
v_call: TRBV11-2
clone_size: -
j_call: TRBJ1-1
cdr3_aa: CASSTRQGRRTEAFF
cdr3_nt: TGTGCCAGCAGCACTCGACAGGGGAGAAGGACTGAAGCTTTCTTT

d_call: TRBD2
v_call: TRBV15
clone_size: -
j_call: TRBJ2-6
cdr3_aa: CATTPRGVSGANVLTF
cdr3_nt: TGTGCCACCACCCCACGGGGGGTCTCTGGGGCCAACGTCCTGACTTTC

d_call: -
v_call: TRBV29-1
clone_size: few
j_call: TRBJ2-1
cdr3_aa: CSVGDRRYNEQFF
cdr3_nt: TGCAGCGTTGGTGACAGGAGATACAATGAGCAGTTCTTC

d_call: -
v_call: TRBV19
clone_size: -
j_call: TRBJ1-5
cdr3_aa: CASSGDRSYNQPQHF
cdr3_nt: TGTGCCAGTAGTGGCGACAGGAGCTACAATCAGCCCCAGCATTTT

d_call: -
v_call: TRBV6-1
clone_size: -
j_call: TRBJ1-5
cdr3_aa: CASSEGRSNQPQHF
cdr3_nt: TGTGCCAGCAGTGAGGGCAGGTCAAATCAGCCCCAGCATTTT

d_call: TRBD1
v_call: TRBV6-5
clone_size: few
j_call: TRBJ1-1
cdr3_aa: CASSYRQGANTEAFF
cdr3_nt: TGTGCCAGCAGTTACCGGCAGGGGGCAAACACTGAAGCTTTCTTT

d_call: -
v_call: TRBV29-1
clone_size: once
j_call: TRBJ1-1
cdr3_aa: CSVRGQGRRAEAFF
cdr3_nt: TGCAGCGTTCGGGGCCAGGGGCGTAGGGCTGAAGCTTTCTTT

d_call: -
v_call: TRBV5-1
clone_size: few
j_call: TRBJ2-5
cdr3_aa: CASSSPGDAETQYF
cdr3_nt: TGCGCCAGCAGCTCCCCGGGGGACGCAGAGACCCAGTACTTC

d_call: -
v_call: TRBV7-2
clone_size: -
j_call: TRBJ1-2
cdr3_aa: CASSPTDYGYTF
cdr3_nt: TGTGCCAGCAGCCCGACAGACTATGGCTACACCTTC

d_call: TRBD1
v_call: TRBV9
clone_size: -
j_call: TRBJ2-7
cdr3_aa: CASSENDRVRYEQYF
cdr3_nt: TGTGCCAGCAGCGAGAACGACAGGGTTCGGTACGAGCAGTACTTC

d_call: TRBD1
v_call: TRBV19
clone_size: -
j_call: TRBJ2-7
cdr3_aa: CASSLYRGSYEQYF
cdr3_nt: TGTGCCAGTAGTCTATACAGGGGTAGCTACGAGCAGTACTTC

d_call: -
v_call: TRBV6-5
clone_size: -
j_call: TRBJ1-1
cdr3_aa: CASMRRQARDTEAFF
cdr3_nt: TGTGCCAGCATGAGAAGACAGGCTAGAGACACTGAAGCTTTCTTT

d_call: -
v_call: TRBV7-9
clone_size: -
j_call: TRBJ1-2
cdr3_aa: CASSLELHTTIYGYTF
cdr3_nt: TGTGCCAGCAGCTTAGAGTTGCACACGACTATCTATGGCTACACCTTC